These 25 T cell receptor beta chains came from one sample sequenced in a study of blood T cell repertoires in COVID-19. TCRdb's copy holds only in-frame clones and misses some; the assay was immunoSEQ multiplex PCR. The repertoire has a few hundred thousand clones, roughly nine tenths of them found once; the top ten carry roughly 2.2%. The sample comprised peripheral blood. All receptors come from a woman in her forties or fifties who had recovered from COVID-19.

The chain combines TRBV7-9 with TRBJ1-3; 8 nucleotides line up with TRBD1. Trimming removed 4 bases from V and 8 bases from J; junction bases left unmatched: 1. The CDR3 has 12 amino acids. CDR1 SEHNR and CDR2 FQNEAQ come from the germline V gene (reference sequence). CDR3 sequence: CASSSRGHTIYF. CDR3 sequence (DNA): TGTGCCAGCAGCTCCAGGGGGCACACCATATATTTT.

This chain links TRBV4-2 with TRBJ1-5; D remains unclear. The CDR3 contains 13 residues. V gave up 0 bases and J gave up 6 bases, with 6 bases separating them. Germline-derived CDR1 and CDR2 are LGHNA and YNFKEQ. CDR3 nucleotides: TGTGCCAGCAGCCAAGATCGGGGTCAGCCCCAGCATTTT. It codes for CASSQDRGQPQHF.

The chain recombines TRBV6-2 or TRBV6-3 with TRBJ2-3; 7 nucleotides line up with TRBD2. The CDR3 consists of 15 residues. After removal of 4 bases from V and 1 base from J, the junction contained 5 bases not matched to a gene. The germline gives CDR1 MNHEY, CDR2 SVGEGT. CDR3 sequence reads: CASSSYRGGTDTQYF. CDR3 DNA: TGTGCCAGCAGTTCTTACCGGGGGGGCACAGATACGCAGTATTTT.

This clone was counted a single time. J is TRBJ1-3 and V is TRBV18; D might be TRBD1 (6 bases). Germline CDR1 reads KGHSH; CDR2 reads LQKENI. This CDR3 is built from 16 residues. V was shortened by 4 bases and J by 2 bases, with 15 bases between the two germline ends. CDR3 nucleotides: TGTGCCAGCTCACAGGGATCACAGGGAGCTGGAAACACCATATATTTT. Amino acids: CASSQGSQGAGNTIYF.

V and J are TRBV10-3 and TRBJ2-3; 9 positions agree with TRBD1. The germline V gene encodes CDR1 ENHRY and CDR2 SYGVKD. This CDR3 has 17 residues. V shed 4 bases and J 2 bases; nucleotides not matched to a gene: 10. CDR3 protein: CAISGLGTGSFTDTQYF. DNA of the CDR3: TGTGCCATCAGTGGGTTGGGGACAGGGAGTTTCACAGATACGCAGTATTTT.

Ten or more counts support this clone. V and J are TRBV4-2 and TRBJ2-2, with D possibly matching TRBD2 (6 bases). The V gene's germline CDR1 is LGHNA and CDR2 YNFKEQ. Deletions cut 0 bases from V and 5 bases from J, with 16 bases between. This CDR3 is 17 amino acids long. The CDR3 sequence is CASSQDWSGGVTGELFF. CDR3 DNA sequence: TGTGCCAGCAGCCAAGATTGGTCTGGAGGGGTTACCGGGGAGCTGTTTTTT.

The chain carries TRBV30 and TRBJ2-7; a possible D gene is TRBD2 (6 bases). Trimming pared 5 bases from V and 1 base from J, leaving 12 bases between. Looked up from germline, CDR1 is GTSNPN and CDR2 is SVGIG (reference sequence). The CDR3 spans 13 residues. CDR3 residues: CAWSEGLSYEQYF. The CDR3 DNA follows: TGTGCCTGGTCGGAGGGTTTGTCCTACGAGCAGTACTTC. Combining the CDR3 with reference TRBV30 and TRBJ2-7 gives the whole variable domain SQTIHQWPATLVQPVGSPLSLECTVEGTSNPNLYWYRQAAGRGLQLLFYSVGIGQISSEVPQNLSASRPQDRQFILSSKKLLLSDSGFYLCAWSEGLSYEQYFGPGTRLTVT.

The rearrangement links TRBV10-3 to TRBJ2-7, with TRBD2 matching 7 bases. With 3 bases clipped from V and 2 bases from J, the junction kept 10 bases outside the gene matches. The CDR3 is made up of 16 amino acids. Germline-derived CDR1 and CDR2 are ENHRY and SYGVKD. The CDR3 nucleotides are TGTGCCATCAGTGATTATCGCCAGGGAGGGACCTACGAGCAGTACTTC. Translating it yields CAISDYRQGGTYEQYF.

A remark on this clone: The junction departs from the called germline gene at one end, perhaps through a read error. CDR3 amino acids: CASSSNNEAFF. CDR3 sequence (DNA): TGTGCCAGCAGCTCCAACAATGAAGCTTTCTTT. This chain links TRBV9 with TRBJ1-1; D uncertain. CDR1 and CDR2 from the germline V gene are SGDLS and YYNGEE. This CDR3 spans 11 amino acids.

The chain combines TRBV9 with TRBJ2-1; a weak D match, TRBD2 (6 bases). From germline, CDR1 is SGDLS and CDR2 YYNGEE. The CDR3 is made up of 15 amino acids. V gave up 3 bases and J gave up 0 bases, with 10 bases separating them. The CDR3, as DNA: TGTGCCAGCAGCGGTGGGGGGTCCTCCTACAATGAGCAGTTCTTC. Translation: CASSGGGSSYNEQFF.

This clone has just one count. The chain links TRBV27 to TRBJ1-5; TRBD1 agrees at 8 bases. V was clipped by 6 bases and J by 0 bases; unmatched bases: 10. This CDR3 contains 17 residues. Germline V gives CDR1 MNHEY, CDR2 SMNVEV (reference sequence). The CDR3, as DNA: TGTGCCAGCAGACCGGAGAGTACAGGGGGTAGCAATCAGCCCCAGCATTTT. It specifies CASRPESTGGSNQPQHF.

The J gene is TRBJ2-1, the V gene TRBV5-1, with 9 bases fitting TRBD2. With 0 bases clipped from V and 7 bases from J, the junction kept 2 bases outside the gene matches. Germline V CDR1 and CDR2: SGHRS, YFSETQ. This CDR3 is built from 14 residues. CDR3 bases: TGCGCCAGCAGCTTGGCCACTAGCGGGAATGAGCAGTTCTTC. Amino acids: CASSLATSGNEQFF.

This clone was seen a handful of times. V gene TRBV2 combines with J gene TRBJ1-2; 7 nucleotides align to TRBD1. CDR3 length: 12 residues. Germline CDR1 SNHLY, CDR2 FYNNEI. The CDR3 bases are TGTGTCGCAGGGGGAGGCAACTATGGCTACACCTTC. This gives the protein CVAGGGNYGYTF. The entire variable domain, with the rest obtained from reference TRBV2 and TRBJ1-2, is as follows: EPEVTQTPSHQVTQMGQEVILRCVPISNHLYFYWYRQILGQKVEFLVSFYNNEISEKSEIFDDQFSVERPDGSNFTLKIRSTKLEDSAMYFCVAGGGNYGYTFGSGTRLTVV.

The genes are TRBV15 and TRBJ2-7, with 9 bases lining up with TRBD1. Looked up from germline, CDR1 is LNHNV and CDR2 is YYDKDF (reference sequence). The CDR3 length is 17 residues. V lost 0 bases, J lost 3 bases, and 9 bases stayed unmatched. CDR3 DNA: TGTGCCACCAGCAGAGATACTGGGGACAGGGAGTTCTACGAGCAGTACTTC. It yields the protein CATSRDTGDREFYEQYF.

CDR3 in amino acids: CASSHQRGAYNEQFF. CDR3 coding DNA: TGTGCCAGCAGTCACCAGCGGGGGGCCTACAATGAGCAGTTCTTC. The chain combines TRBV6-5 with TRBJ2-1; 9 bases fit TRBD2. The V gene's germline CDR1 is MNHEY and CDR2 SVGAGI. Trimming at V came to 5 bases and at J to 2 bases, leaving 4 bases not matched to a gene. The CDR3 sequence is 15 residues long.

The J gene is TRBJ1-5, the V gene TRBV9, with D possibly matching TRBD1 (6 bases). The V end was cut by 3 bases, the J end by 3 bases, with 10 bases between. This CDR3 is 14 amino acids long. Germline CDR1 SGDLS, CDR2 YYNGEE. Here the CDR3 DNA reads TGTGCCAGCAGCGAGACAGGTCTCAATCAGCCCCAGCATTTT. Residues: CASSETGLNQPQHF.

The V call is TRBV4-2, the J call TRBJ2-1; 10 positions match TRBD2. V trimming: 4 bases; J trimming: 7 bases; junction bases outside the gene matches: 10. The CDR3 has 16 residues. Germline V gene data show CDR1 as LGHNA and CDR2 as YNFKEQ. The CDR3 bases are TGTGCCAGCAGCCCCCGGACTAGCGGAGGTGGGAATGAGCAGTTCTTC. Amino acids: CASSPRTSGGGNEQFF.

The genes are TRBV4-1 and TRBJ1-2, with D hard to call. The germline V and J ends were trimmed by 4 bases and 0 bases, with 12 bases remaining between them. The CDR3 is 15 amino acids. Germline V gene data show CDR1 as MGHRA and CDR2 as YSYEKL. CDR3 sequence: CASSPNRIANYGYTF. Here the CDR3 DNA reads TGCGCCAGCAGCCCAAACCGAATAGCTAACTATGGCTACACCTTC.

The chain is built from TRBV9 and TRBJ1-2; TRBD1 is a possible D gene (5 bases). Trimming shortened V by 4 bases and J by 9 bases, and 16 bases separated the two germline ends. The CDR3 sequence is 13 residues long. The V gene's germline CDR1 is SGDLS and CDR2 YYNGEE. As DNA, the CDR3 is TGTGCCAGCAGCTCTCCCGGGAGGGGTAGCTACACCTTC. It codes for CASSSPGRGSYTF.

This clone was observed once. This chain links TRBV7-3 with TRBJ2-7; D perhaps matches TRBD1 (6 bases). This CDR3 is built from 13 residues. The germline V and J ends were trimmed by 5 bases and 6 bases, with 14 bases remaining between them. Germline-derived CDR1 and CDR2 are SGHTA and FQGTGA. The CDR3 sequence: CASSQGHTFEQYF. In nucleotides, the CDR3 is TGTGCCAGCAGCCAGGGACATACCTTCGAGCAGTACTTC.

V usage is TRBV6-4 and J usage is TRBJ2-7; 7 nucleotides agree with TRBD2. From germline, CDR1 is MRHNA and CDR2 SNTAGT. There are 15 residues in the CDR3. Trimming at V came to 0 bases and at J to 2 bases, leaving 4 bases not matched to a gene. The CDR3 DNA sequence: TGTGCCAGCAGTGACTCGGCTAGCGGCGCCTACGAGCAGTACTTC. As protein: CASSDSASGAYEQYF.

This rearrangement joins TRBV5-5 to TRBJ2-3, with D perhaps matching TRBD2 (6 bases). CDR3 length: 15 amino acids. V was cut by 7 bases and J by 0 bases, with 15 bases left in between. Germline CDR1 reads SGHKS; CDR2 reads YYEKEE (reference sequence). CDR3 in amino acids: CASGLRRGSTDTQYF. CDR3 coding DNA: TGTGCCAGCGGCCTCAGACGGGGGAGCACAGATACGCAGTATTTT.

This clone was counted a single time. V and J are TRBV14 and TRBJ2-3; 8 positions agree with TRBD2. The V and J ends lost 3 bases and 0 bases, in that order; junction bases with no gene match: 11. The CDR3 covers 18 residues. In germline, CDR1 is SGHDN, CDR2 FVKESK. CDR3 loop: CASSHQGRSGDSTDTQYF. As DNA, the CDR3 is TGTGCCAGCAGCCACCAAGGTCGTAGCGGGGATAGCACAGATACGCAGTATTTT.

The CDR3 DNA sequence: TGTGCCAGCAGCTTAGTTACGACAGCCCTAGGGGGCTACACCTTC. It is translated as CASSLVTTALGGYTF. V usage is TRBV7-2 and J usage is TRBJ1-2, with D possibly being TRBD1 (5 bases). The V gene lost 1 base and the J gene lost 8 bases, with 17 bases spanning the gap. Germline loops: CDR1 SGHTA, CDR2 FQGNSA. CDR3 length: 15 residues.

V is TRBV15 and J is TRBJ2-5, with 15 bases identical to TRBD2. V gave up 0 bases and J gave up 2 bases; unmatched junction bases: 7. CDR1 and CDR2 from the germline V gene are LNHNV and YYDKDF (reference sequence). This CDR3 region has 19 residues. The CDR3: CATSRDLGLAGGFQETQYF. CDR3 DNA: TGTGCCACCAGCAGAGATCTGGGACTAGCGGGGGGATTTCAAGAGACCCAGTACTTC. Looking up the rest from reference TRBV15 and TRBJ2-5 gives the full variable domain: DAMVIQNPRYQVTQFGKPVTLSCSQTLNHNVMYWYQQKSSQAPKLLFHYYDKDFNNEADTPDNFQSRRPNTSFCFLDIRSPGLGDTAMYLCATSRDLGLAGGFQETQYFGPGTRLLVL.